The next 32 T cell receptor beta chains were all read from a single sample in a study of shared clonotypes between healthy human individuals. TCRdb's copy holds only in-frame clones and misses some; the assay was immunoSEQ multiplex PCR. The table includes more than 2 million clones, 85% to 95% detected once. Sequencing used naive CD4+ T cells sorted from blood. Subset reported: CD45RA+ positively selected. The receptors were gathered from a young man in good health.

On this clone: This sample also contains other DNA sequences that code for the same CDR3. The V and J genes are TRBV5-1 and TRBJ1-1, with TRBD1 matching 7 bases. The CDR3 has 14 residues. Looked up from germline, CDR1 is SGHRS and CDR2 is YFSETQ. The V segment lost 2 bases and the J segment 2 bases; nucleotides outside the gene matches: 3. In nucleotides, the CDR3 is TGCGCCAGCAGCTTCGGGACAGCTAACACTGAAGCTTTCTTT. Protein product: CASSFGTANTEAFF.

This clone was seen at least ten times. The CDR3 loop is CASSLDGKGYEQYF. The CDR3 DNA reads TGCGCCAGCAGCTTGGACGGAAAGGGCTACGAGCAGTACTTC. The gene calls are TRBV5-1 and TRBJ2-7; D uncertain. The CDR3 is 14 amino acids. Germline V gene lookup returns CDR1 SGHRS and CDR2 YFSETQ. V was cut by 0 bases and J by 3 bases, with 10 bases left in between.

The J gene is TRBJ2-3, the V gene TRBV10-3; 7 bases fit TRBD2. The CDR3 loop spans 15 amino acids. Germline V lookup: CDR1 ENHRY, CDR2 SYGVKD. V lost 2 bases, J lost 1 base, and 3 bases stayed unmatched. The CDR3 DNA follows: TGTGCCATCAGTGAGGGGGAGGGCCGCACAGATACGCAGTATTTT. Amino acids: CAISEGEGRTDTQYF.

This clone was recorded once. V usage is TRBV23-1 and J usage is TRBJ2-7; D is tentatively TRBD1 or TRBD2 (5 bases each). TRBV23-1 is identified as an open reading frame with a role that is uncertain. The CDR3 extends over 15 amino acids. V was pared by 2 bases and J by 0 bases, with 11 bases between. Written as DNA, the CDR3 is TGCGCCAGCAGTCAACGGGGCCCAAGCTCCTACGAGCAGTACTTC. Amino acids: CASSQRGPSSYEQYF.

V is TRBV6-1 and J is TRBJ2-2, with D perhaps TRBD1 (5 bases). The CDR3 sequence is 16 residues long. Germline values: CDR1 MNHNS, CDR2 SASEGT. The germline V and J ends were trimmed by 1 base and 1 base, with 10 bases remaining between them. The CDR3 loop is CASSEGAGRNTGELFF. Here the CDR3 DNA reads TGTGCCAGCAGTGAAGGGGCAGGGCGGAACACCGGGGAGCTGTTTTTT.

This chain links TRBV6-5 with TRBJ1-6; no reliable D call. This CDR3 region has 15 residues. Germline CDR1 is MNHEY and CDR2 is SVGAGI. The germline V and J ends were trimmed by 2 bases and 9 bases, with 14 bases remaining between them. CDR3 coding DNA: TGTGCCAGCAGTTACGTGGCCGATTCCCGTTCACCCCTCCACTTT. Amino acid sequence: CASSYVADSRSPLHF.

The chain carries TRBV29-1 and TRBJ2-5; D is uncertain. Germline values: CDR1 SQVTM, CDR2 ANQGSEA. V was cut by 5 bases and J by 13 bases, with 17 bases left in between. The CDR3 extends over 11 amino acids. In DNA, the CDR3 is TGCAGCGTTAGTTCACCCTTAACAGCGTACTTC. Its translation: CSVSSPLTAYF.

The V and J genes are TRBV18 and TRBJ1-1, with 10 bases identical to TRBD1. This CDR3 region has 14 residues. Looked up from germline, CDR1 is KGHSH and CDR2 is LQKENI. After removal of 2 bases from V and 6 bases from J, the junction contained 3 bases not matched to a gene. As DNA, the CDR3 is TGTGCCAGCTCACCAATCGGACAGGGGGCTGAAGCTTTCTTT. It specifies CASSPIGQGAEAFF.

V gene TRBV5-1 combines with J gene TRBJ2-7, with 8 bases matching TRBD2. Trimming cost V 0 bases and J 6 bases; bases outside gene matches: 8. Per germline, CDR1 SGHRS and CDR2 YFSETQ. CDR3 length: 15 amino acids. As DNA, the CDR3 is TGCGCCAGCAGCTTGGCGGGTCGGGAGGGCTCCGAGCAGTACTTC. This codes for CASSLAGREGSEQYF.

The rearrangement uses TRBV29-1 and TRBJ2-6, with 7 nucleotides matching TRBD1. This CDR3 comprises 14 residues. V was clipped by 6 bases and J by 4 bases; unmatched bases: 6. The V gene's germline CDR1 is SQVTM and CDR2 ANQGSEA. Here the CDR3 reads CSVKQGPGANVLTF. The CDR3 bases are TGCAGCGTAAAACAGGGGCCGGGGGCCAACGTCCTGACTTTC.

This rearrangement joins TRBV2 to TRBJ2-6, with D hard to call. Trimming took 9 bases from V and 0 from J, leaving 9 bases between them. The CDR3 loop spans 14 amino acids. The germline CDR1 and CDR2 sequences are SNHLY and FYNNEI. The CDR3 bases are TGTGCCAGTTCTACAGCCTCTGGGGCCAACGTCCTGACTTTC. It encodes CASSTASGANVLTF.

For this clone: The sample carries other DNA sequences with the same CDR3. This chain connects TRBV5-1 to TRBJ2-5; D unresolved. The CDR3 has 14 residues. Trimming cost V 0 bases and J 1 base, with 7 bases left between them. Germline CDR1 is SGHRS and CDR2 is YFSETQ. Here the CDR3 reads CASSLEAVQETQYF. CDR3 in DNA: TGCGCCAGCAGCTTGGAGGCCGTCCAAGAGACCCAGTACTTC.

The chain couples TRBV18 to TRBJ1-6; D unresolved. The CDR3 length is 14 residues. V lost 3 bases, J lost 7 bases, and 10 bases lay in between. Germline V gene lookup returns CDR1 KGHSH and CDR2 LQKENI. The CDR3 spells CASSPNTGNSPLHF. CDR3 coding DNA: TGTGCCAGCTCACCGAATACGGGAAATTCACCCCTCCACTTT. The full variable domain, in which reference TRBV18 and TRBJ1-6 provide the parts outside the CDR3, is NAGVMQNPRHLVRRRGQEARLRCSPMKGHSHVYWYRQLPEEGLKFMVYLQKENIIDESGMPKERFSAEFPKEGPSILRIQQVVRGDSAAYFCASSPNTGNSPLHFGNGTRLTVT.

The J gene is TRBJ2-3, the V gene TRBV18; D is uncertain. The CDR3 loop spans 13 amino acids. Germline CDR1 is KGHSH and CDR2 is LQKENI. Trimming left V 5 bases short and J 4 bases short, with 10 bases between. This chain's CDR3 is CASSSPNADTQYF. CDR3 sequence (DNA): TGTGCCAGCTCATCCCCGAACGCAGATACGCAGTATTTT.

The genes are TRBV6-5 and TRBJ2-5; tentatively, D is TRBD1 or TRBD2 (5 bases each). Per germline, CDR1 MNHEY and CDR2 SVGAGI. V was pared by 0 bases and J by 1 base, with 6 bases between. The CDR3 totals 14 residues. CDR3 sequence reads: CASSYSGAQETQYF. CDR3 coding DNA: TGTGCCAGCAGTTACTCCGGGGCCCAAGAGACCCAGTACTTC.

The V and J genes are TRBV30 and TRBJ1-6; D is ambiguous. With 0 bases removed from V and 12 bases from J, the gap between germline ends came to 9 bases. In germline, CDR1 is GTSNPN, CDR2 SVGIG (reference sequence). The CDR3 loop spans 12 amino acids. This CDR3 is CAWSVGSRPLHF. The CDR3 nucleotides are TGTGCCTGGAGTGTAGGGTCGCGACCCCTCCACTTT.

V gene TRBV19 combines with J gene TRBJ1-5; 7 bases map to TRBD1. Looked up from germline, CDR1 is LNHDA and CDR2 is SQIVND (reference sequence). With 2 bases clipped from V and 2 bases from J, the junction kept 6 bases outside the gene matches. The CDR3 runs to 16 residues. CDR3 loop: CASSISAGGGNQPQHF. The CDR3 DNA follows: TGTGCCAGTAGTATATCCGCAGGGGGGGGCAATCAGCCCCAGCATTTT. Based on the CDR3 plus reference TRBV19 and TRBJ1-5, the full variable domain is DGGITQSPKYLFRKEGQNVTLSCEQNLNHDAMYWYRQDPGQGLRLIYYSQIVNDFQKGDIAEGYSVSREKKESFPLTVTSAQKNPTAFYLCASSISAGGGNQPQHFGDGTRLSIL.

DNA for the CDR3: TGCGCCAGCAGCCAAGATCCCGGAGGCCAGCTGCTCGAGCAGTACTTC. Amino acids: CASSQDPGGQLLEQYF. The chain couples TRBV4-1 to TRBJ2-7; perhaps TRBD2 as D (5 bases). Germline CDR1 and CDR2: MGHRA and YSYEKL. CDR3 length: 16 residues. V was trimmed by 0 bases and J by 6 bases, leaving 18 bases between them.

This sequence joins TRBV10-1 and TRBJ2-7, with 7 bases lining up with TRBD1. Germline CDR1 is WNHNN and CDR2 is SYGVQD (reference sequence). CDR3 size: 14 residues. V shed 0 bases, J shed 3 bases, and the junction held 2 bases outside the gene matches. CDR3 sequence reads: CASSESTGIYEQYF. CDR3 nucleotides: TGCGCCAGCAGTGAGTCGACAGGGATCTACGAGCAGTACTTC.

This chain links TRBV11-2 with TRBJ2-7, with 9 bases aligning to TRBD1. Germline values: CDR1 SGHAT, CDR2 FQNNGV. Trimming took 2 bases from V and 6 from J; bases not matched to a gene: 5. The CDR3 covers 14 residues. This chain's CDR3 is CASSLTDRGSEQYF. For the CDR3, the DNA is TGTGCCAGCAGCTTAACGGACAGGGGATCCGAGCAGTACTTC.

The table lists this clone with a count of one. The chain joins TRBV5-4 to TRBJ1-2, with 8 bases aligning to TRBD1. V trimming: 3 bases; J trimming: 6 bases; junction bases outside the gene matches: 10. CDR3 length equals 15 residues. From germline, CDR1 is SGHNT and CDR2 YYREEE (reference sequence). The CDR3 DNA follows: TGTGCCAGCAGCTGGGGGGACAGGCGCGAAAATGGCTACACCTTC. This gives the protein CASSWGDRRENGYTF. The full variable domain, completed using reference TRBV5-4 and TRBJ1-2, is ETGVTQSPTHLIKTRGQQVTLRCSSQSGHNTVSWYQQALGQGPQFIFQYYREEENGRGNFPPRFSGLQFPNYSSELNVNALELDDSALYLCASSWGDRRENGYTFGSGTRLTVV.

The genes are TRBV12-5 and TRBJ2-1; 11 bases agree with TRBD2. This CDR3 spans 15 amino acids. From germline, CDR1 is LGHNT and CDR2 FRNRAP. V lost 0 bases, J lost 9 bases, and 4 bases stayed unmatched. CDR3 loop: CASGLVRLAGSEQFF. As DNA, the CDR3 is TGTGCTAGTGGTTTGGTCAGACTAGCGGGAAGTGAGCAGTTCTTC.

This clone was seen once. As DNA, the CDR3 is TGTGCCAGCAGTAACAGAAACCGACAGGGAGAAGAAAAACTGTTTTTT. It translates to CASSNRNRQGEEKLFF. V and J are TRBV5-4 and TRBJ1-4; TRBD1 matches at 7 bases. CDR1 and CDR2 from the germline V gene are SGHNT and YYREEE (reference sequence). With 5 bases clipped from V and 8 bases from J, the junction kept 15 bases outside the gene matches. The CDR3 has 16 residues.

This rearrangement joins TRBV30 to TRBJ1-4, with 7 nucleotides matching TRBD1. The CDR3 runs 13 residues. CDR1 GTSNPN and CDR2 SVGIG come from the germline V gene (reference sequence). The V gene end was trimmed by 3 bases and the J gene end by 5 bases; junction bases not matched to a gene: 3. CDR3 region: CAWSLQGNEKLFF. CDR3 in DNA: TGTGCCTGGAGCCTACAGGGGAATGAAAAACTGTTTTTT.

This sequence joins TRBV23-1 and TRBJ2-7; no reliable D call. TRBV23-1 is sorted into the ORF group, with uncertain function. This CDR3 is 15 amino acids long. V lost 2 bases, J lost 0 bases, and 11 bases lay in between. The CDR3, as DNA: TGCGCCAGCAGTCAAGGACGGCTGAGCTCCTACGAGCAGTACTTC. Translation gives CASSQGRLSSYEQYF.

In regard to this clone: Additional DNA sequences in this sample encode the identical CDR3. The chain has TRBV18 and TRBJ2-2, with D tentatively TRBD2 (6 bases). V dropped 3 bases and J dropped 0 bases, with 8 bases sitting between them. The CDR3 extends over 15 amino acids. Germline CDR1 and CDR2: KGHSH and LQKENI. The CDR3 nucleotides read TGTGCCAGCTCACCGGGACTCACGAACACCGGGGAGCTGTTTTTT. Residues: CASSPGLTNTGELFF.

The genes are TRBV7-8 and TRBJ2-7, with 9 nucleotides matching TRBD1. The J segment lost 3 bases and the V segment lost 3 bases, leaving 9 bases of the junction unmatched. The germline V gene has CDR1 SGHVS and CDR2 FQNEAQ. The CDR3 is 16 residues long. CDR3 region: CASSLRTQGQGYEQYF. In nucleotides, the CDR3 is TGTGCCAGCAGCTTGCGAACCCAGGGACAGGGCTACGAGCAGTACTTC.

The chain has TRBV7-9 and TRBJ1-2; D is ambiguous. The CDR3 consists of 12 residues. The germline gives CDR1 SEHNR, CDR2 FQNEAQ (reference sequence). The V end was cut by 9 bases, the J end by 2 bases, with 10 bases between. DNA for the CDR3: TGTGCCAGTATAGAGATAAACTATGGCTACACCTTC. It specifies CASIEINYGYTF.

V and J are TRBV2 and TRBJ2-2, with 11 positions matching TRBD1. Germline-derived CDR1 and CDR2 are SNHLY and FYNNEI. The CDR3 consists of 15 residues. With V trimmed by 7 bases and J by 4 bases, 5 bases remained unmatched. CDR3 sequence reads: CASTGQGAATGELFF. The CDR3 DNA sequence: TGTGCCAGCACCGGACAGGGGGCGGCCACCGGGGAGCTGTTTTTT.

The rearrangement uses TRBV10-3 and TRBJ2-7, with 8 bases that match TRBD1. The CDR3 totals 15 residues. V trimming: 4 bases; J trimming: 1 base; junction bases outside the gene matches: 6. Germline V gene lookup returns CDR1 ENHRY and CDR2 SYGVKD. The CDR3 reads CAISAGQGSSYEQYF. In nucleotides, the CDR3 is TGTGCCATCAGTGCAGGACAGGGCAGTTCCTACGAGCAGTACTTC.

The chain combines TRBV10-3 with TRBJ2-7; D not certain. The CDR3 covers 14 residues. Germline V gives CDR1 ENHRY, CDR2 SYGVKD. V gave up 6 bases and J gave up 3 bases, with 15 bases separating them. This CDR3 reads CAISSHLDRYEQYF. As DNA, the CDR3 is TGTGCCATCAGCTCGCATCTAGACCGCTACGAGCAGTACTTC.

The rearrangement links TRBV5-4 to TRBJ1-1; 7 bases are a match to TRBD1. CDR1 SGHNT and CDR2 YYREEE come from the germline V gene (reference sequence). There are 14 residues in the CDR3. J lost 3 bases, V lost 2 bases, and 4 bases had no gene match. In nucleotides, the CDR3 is TGTGCCAGCAGCTTCCAGGGGGGGTACACTGAAGCTTTCTTT. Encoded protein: CASSFQGGYTEAFF.